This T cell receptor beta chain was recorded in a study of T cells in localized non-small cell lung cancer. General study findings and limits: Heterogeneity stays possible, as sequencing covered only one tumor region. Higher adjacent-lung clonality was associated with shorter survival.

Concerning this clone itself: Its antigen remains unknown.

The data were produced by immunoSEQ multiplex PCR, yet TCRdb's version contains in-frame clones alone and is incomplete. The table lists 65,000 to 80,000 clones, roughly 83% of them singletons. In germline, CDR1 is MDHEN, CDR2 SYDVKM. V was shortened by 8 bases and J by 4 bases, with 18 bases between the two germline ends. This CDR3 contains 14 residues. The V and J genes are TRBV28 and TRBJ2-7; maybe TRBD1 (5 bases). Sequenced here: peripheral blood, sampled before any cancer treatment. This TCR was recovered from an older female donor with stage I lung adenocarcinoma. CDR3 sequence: CASAWGRTLYEQYF. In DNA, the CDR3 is TGTGCCAGCGCTTGGGGCAGAACCCTATACGAGCAGTACTTC.